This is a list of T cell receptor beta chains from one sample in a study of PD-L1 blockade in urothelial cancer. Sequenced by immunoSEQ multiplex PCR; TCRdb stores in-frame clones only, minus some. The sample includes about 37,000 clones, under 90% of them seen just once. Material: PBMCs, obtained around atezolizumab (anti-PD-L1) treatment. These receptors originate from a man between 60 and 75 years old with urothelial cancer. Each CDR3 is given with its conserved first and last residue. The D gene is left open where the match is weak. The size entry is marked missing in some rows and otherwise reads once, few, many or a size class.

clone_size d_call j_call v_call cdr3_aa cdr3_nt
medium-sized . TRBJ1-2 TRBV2 CASDGQFTWGYTF TGTGCCAGCGACGGACAGTTTACATGGGGCTACACCTTC
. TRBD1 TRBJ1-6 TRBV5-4 CASSLPGQGANSPLHF TGTGCCAGCAGCTTGCCGGGACAGGGGGCAAATTCACCCCTCCACTTT
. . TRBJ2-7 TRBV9 CASSARTTPYLYEQYF TGTGCCAGCAGCGCCAGGACTACCCCATACCTCTACGAGCAGTACTTC
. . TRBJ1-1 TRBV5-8 CASSKGQLTIAFF TGTGCCAGCAGCAAAGGACAATTGACGATAGCTTTCTTT
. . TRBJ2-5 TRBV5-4 CASSFGSQGWETQYF TGTGCCAGCAGCTTTGGTTCCCAGGGGTGGGAGACCCAGTACTTC
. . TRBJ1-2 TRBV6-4 CASRDERRGNYGYTF TGTGCCAGCAGGGATGAGCGGAGGGGCAACTATGGCTACACCTTC
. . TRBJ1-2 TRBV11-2 CASSLVEQGYGYTF TGTGCCAGCAGCTTAGTTGAGCAGGGCTATGGCTACACCTTC
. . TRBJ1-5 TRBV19 CASRAQGGQPQHF TGTGCCAGTCGGGCACAGGGTGGTCAGCCCCAGCATTTT
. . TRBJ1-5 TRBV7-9 CASSSKQGQPQHF TGTGCCAGCAGCTCGAAACAGGGCCAGCCCCAGCATTTT
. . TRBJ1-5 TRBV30 CAWSVRGSGQPQHF TGTGCCTGGAGTGTTCGGGGTTCGGGTCAGCCCCAGCATTTT
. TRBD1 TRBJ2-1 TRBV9 CASSADGQGGNEQFF TGTGCCAGCAGCGCTGACGGACAGGGTGGGAATGAGCAGTTCTTC
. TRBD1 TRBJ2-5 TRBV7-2 CASRSTGGVLETQYF TGTGCCAGCAGATCCACAGGGGGCGTGCTGGAGACCCAGTACTTC
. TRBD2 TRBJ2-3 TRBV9 CASSEGLAAHTDTQYF TGTGCCAGCAGCGAGGGACTAGCGGCACACACAGATACGCAGTATTTT
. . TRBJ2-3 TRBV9 CASSGTSTDTQYF TGTGCCAGCAGCGGGACTAGCACAGATACGCAGTATTTT
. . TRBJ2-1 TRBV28 CASSLWSGVAEQFF TGTGCCAGCAGTTTATGGTCAGGGGTGGCTGAGCAGTTCTTC
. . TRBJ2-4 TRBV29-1 CSVATGSDIQYF TGCAGCGTCGCGACAGGCTCAGACATTCAGTACTTC
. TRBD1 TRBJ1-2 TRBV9 CASSVPRTGANYGYTF TGTGCCAGCAGCGTACCCCGCACAGGGGCCAACTATGGCTACACCTTC
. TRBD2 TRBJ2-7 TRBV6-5 CASSSVPSGSPLEQYF TGTGCCAGCAGTTCTGTTCCTAGCGGGAGTCCCCTCGAGCAGTACTTC
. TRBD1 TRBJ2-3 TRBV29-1 CSVEDNAGGATDTQYF TGCAGCGTTGAAGATAATGCAGGGGGCGCGACAGATACGCAGTATTTT
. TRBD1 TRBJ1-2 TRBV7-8 CASSSTLPTGGDLSGYTF TGTGCCAGCAGCTCAACCCTCCCGACAGGGGGTGATTTGAGTGGCTACACCTTC
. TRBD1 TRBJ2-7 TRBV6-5 CASSSLGTGAYEQYF TGTGCCAGCAGTTCCCTCGGGACAGGGGCCTACGAGCAGTACTTC
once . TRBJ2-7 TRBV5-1 CASSWGAGGRTVPYEQYF TGCGCCAGCAGCTGGGGGGCAGGGGGTCGGACCGTTCCCTACGAGCAGTACTTC
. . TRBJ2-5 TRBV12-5 CASGLGRYQETQYF TGTGCTAGTGGTTTGGGCAGGTACCAAGAGACCCAGTACTTC
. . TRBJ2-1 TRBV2 CASSDRGTASNEQFF TGTGCCAGCAGCGACCGGGGGACGGCCTCCAATGAGCAGTTCTTC
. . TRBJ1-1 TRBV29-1 CSVDGRTHGNTEAFF TGCAGCGTTGATGGCAGAACCCATGGGAACACTGAAGCTTTCTTT
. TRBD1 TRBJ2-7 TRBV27 CASQGAGGPYEQYF TGTGCCAGCCAGGGAGCAGGGGGCCCTTACGAGCAGTACTTC
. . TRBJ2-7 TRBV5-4 CASSTTGFSYEQYF TGTGCCAGCAGCACGACAGGATTCTCCTACGAGCAGTACTTC
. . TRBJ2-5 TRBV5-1 CASSLAQGEAQYF TGCGCCAGCAGCTTGGCCCAAGGAGAGGCCCAGTACTTC
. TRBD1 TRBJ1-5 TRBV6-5 CASSYRLTGGNQPQHF TGTGCCAGCAGTTACCGACTCACAGGGGGCAATCAGCCCCAGCATTTT
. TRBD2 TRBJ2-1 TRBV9 CASSGTIHYNEQFF TGTGCCAGCAGTGGGACTATTCACTACAATGAGCAGTTCTTC
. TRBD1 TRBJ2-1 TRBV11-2 CASSSMGQGNEQFF TGTGCCAGCAGCTCCATGGGACAGGGGAATGAGCAGTTCTTC
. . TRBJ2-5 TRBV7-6 CASSLVVGQGQETQYF TGTGCCAGCAGCTTAGTTGTGGGGCAGGGTCAAGAGACCCAGTACTTC
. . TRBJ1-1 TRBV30 CAWNLRDTEAFF TGTGCCTGGAATTTGCGGGACACTGAAGCTTTCTTT
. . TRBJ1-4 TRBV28 CASSRSGTREEKLFF TGTGCCAGCAGTCGTTCCGGGACAAGGGAGGAAAAACTGTTTTTT
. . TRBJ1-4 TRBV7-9 CASSASGAEKLFF TGTGCCAGCAGCGCCTCAGGCGCGGAAAAACTGTTTTTT
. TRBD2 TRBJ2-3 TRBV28 CASSSPGLAGVGAPDTQYF TGTGCCAGCAGCTCGCCCGGGCTAGCGGGAGTTGGCGCCCCAGATACGCAGTATTTT
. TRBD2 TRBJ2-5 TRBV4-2 CASSSRAGGGQETQYF TGTGCCAGCAGCTCCAGAGCGGGAGGGGGGCAAGAGACCCAGTACTTC
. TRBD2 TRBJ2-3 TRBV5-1 CASSLRAGAGTDTQYF TGCGCCAGCAGCTTGAGAGCGGGAGCTGGGACAGATACGCAGTATTTT
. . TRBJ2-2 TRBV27 CASSFEGYNTGELFF TGTGCCAGCAGTTTTGAGGGTTATAACACCGGGGAGCTGTTTTTT
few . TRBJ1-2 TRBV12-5 CASAADRPGYTF TGTGCTAGTGCCGCCGACAGACCTGGCTACACCTTC
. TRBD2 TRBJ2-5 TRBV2 CASSGGLAGEGETQYF TGTGCCAGCAGTGGGGGACTAGCGGGAGAGGGTGAGACCCAGTACTTC
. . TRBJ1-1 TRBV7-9 CASSFGTRNTEAFF TGTGCCAGCAGCTTCGGGACAAGGAACACTGAAGCTTTCTTT
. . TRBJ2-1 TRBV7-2 CASSLGGSNNNEQFF TGTGCCAGCAGCTTAGGAGGGAGCAACAACAATGAGCAGTTCTTC
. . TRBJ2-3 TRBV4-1 CASSLGARADTQYF TGCGCCAGCAGCCTTGGCGCCAGGGCGGATACGCAGTATTTT
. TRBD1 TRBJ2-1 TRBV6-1 CASSDRGLNEQFF TGTGCCAGCAGCGACAGGGGGTTGAATGAGCAGTTCTTC
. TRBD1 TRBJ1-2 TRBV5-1 CASSLAGTGGGYTF TGCGCCAGCAGCTTGGCCGGGACAGGGGGTGGCTACACCTTC
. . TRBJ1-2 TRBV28 CASSPPPGYGYTF TGTGCCAGCAGTCCCCCCCCGGGCTATGGCTACACCTTC